This record looks at one TCR beta chain sequence and its context. The junction had 4 bases not matched to a gene; V was cut back by 3 bases and J by 9 bases. The germline CDR1 and CDR2 sequences are LNHDA and SQIVND (reference sequence). The CDR3 has 14 amino acids. The data stem from a study of shared clonotypes between healthy human individuals. Naive CD8 cells lacked CD45RO, underwent positive selection for CCR7 and left out terminally differentiated effector memory CD45RA+ cells. Sequenced by immunoSEQ multiplex PCR; TCRdb stores in-frame clones only, minus some. The sample lists about 680,000 clones; about 90% were seen once.

The material sequenced was naive CD8+ T cells sorted from blood. The sequence came from a man between 25 and 39 years old in good health. The chain employs TRBV19 and TRBJ2-1, with 11 bases aligning to TRBD2. CDR3 nucleotide sequence: TGTGCCAGTAGTATTAGCGGGAGGGCCGCTGAGCAGTTCTTC. This codes for CASSISGRAAEQFF.